This is a list of T cell receptor beta chains from one sample in a study of blood T cell repertoires in COVID-19. Using immunoSEQ multiplex PCR, the repertoire was profiled, and TCRdb retains in-frame clones only, with some absent. The sample includes about 240,000 clones, about 88% of them seen just once. Sequencing was done on a sample of peripheral blood. The receptors derive from a woman aged 40 to 50 who had recovered from COVID-19. Each CDR3 is given with its conserved first and last residue. The order of the fields is D gene, J gene, clone size, CDR3 length, V gene, CDR3 protein, CDR3 DNA. A D gene is named only where the DNA matches it firmly. Clone size is shown for a subset of rows, as once, few, many or a class of expanded clone.

TRBD1	TRBJ1-2	-	14	TRBV6-6	CASRQGGTNYGYTF	TGTGCCAGCAGACAGGGGGGGACCAACTATGGCTACACCTTC
-	TRBJ2-1	-	10	TRBV20-1	CSGTYNEQFF	TGCAGTGGTACCTACAATGAGCAGTTCTTC
TRBD1	TRBJ1-2	-	15	TRBV11-3	CASSPDRAPNYGYTF	TGTGCCAGCAGCCCGGACAGGGCCCCTAACTATGGCTACACCTTC
-	TRBJ2-3	-	15	TRBV4-3	CASSQEWRSTDTQYF	TGCGCCAGCAGCCAAGAGTGGCGGAGCACAGATACGCAGTATTTT
-	TRBJ1-5	once	14	TRBV11-2	CASSLWGGDQPQHF	TGTGCCAGCAGCTTATGGGGGGGGGATCAGCCCCAGCATTTT
-	TRBJ2-3	-	13	TRBV3-1/TRBV3-2	CASSPLSRGTQYF	TGTGCCAGCAGCCCCCTATCCCGGGGGACGCAGTATTTT
TRBD2	TRBJ2-1	-	15	TRBV29-1	CSVGPVGTIVGEQFF	TGCAGCGTTGGCCCAGTCGGGACTATTGTCGGTGAGCAGTTCTTC
TRBD2	TRBJ2-5	-	16	TRBV9	CASSVGPSGSGETQYF	TGTGCCAGCAGCGTAGGTCCTAGCGGGAGCGGGGAGACCCAGTACTTC
TRBD2	TRBJ2-7	few	20	TRBV6-2/TRBV6-3	CASSYPTEGTSALGGYEQYF	TGTGCCAGCAGTTACCCTACCGAGGGGACTAGCGCCCTTGGCGGCTACGAGCAGTACTTC
TRBD1	TRBJ2-7	-	16	TRBV4-2	CASSQEAGGFGYEQYF	TGTGCCAGCAGCCAAGAGGCAGGGGGCTTTGGGTACGAGCAGTACTTC
TRBD1	TRBJ1-2	-	13	TRBV30	CAWSGHRGGGYTF	TGTGCCTGGAGTGGCCACAGGGGAGGCGGCTACACCTTC
-	TRBJ2-1	-	15	TRBV11-2	CASSPPLATYNEQFF	TGTGCCAGCAGCCCCCCCCTAGCAACCTACAATGAGCAGTTCTTC
TRBD1	TRBJ1-6	once	12	TRBV30	CAWGTGSAPLHF	TGTGCCTGGGGGACAGGATCGGCACCCCTCCACTTT
TRBD1	TRBJ1-5	-	17	TRBV19	CASTRQGPYNSNQPQHF	TGTGCCAGTACTCGACAGGGGCCTTACAATAGCAATCAGCCCCAGCATTTT
-	TRBJ2-5	-	12	TRBV16	CASSQPEETQYF	TGTGCCAGCAGCCAACCTGAAGAGACCCAGTACTTC
-	TRBJ2-7	-	14	TRBV6-2/TRBV6-3	CASSYWGGPYEQYF	TGTGCCAGCAGTTACTGGGGGGGGCCCTACGAGCAGTACTTC
-	TRBJ2-3	-	14	TRBV11-3	CASTLRDSTDTQYF	TGTGCCAGCACCCTCCGGGACTCCACAGATACGCAGTATTTT
TRBD2	TRBJ2-2	-	19	TRBV4-3	CASSQDLGLAGVGTGELFF	TGCGCCAGCAGCCAAGATTTGGGACTAGCGGGAGTCGGAACCGGGGAGCTGTTTTTT
TRBD1	TRBJ1-1	-	14	TRBV29-1	CSAEDRGRGTEAFF	TGCAGCGCAGAGGACAGGGGGCGGGGGACTGAAGCTTTCTTT
-	TRBJ1-1	-	13	TRBV3-1/TRBV3-2	CASSRRTGTEAFF	TGTGCCAGCAGCCGACGGACGGGGACTGAAGCTTTCTTT
-	TRBJ2-2	-	15	TRBV6-6	CASSSPNAGTGELFF	TGTGCCAGCAGTTCCCCGAACGCGGGCACCGGGGAGCTGTTTTTT
-	TRBJ1-3	once	16	TRBV5-4	CASSLAGVLSGNTIYF	TGTGCCAGCAGCTTGGCCGGGGTTCTCTCTGGAAACACCATATATTTT
-	TRBJ1-3	-	16	TRBV30	CAWSPTGFRSGNTIYF	TGTGCCTGGAGTCCCACAGGGTTTCGGTCTGGAAACACCATATATTTT
TRBD1	TRBJ1-2	-	12	TRBV14	CASSQTGAGYTF	TGTGCCAGCAGCCAAACAGGGGCTGGCTACACCTTC
TRBD1	TRBJ2-7	-	13	TRBV5-6	CASSPDRGYEQYF	TGTGCCAGCAGCCCGGACAGGGGGTACGAGCAGTACTTC
-	TRBJ1-2	-	12	TRBV30	CASTRDGYGYTF	TGTGCCTCGACGCGGGATGGCTATGGCTACACCTTC